Each of the 20 T cell receptor beta chains below was sequenced from the same sample in a study of tumor-infiltrating lymphocytes in primary liver carcinoma. Production of TCR beta cDNA used 500 ng total RNA together with a constant-region primer. A slightly modified ARM-PCR protocol with three nested multiplex PCR rounds produced these TCR beta libraries. For around 11 cycles apiece, the opening two PCR rounds ran with TRBV1-TRBV30 forward primers and a C-beta reverse primer. TCRdb reanalysed the multiplex PCR reads using MiXCR and keeps one entry per CDR3 protein. The sample contains 90,000 to 150,000 distinct CDR3 sequences, about 59% of which appear only once. From unsorted bulk tissue weighing about 20-33 mg, DNA and RNA were co-extracted. Sequenced: liver tumor tissue from sampling region 1. Subset indicated: tumor region T1, superior pole. The source is a woman in her sixties with primary liver carcinoma and hepatitis B virus infection.

The chain joins TRBV20-1 to TRBJ2-3, with D uncertain. V lost 7 bases and J lost 4, with 15 bases in between. CDR1 is DFQATT and CDR2 is SNEGSKA in the germline V gene (reference sequence). The CDR3 has 13 residues. CDR3 sequence: CSGRMLVADTQYF. The CDR3 DNA reads as TGCAGTGGTAGGATGCTAGTGGCAGATACGCAGTATTTT.

This rearrangement joins TRBV5-5 to TRBJ2-1, with 11 bases matching TRBD2. J gave up 10 bases and V 3 bases, and 9 bases lay outside the gene matches. The CDR3 length is 15 residues. Germline CDR1 and CDR2: SGHKS and YYEKEE (reference sequence). This CDR3 reads CASSSTSGNGGEQFF. CDR3 coding DNA: TGTGCCAGCAGCTCGACTAGCGGGAATGGGGGCGAGCAGTTCTTC.

As to this clonotype: At one boundary the junction diverges from the germline segment, which might be a read error. The V and J genes are TRBV5-6 and TRBJ2-1; D might be TRBD2 (5 bases). The CDR3 totals 11 residues. Germline CDR1 and CDR2: SGHDT and YYEEEE. The CDR3 is CASSDYDEQFF. In nucleotides, the CDR3 is TGTGCCAGCAGCGACTACGATGAGCAGTTCTTC.

The rearrangement uses TRBV11-2 and TRBJ1-1; perhaps TRBD1 as D (5 bases). V was pared by 9 bases and J by 10 bases, with 42 bases between. Germline loops: CDR1 SGHAT, CDR2 FQNNGV. The CDR3 spans 20 residues. As DNA, the CDR3 is TGTGCCAGTAGCCCACATCAGCACGGACACCTTCGCCTTTGGGGCTATGTAGCTTTCTTT. Translated, it gives CASSPHQHGHLRLWGYVAFF.

Note on this clonotype: This sequence may be a read error, since a much larger clone differs from it by one base. The chain has TRBV11-3 and TRBJ2-1; 10 nucleotides align to TRBD2. The trim removed 3 bases at V and 6 bases at J, leaving 5 bases unmatched. CDR1 SGHNT and CDR2 YENEEA come from the germline V gene. The length of the CDR3 is 15 residues. CDR3 sequence reads: CASSLSGRDLNEQFF. The CDR3 nucleotides are TGTGCCAGCAGCTTGAGCGGGAGGGACCTCAATGAGCAGTTCTTC.

A remark on this clonotype: Without the conserved terminal phenylalanine or tryptophan, this CDR3 likely stems from a read error. The J gene is TRBJ1-1, the V gene TRBV7-8, with 7 bases identical to TRBD1. The germline gives CDR1 SGHVS, CDR2 FQNEAQ. The CDR3 loop spans 13 amino acids. CDR3 nucleotides: TGTGCCAACAGCTTAGGACAGGACACTGGAGCTTTCCTT. The encoded protein is CANSLGQDTGAFL.

The chain joins TRBV5-1 to TRBJ1-1; TRBD1 matches 7 bases. This CDR3 contains 14 residues. V lost 4 bases, J lost 5 bases, and 8 bases stayed unmatched. CDR1 and CDR2 (germline): SGHRS, YFSETQ. This CDR3 reads CASSPGTACTEAFF. CDR3 bases: TGCGCCAGCAGCCCTGGGACAGCGTGTACTGAAGCTTTCTTT.

As for this clonotype: Without the conserved terminal phenylalanine or tryptophan, this CDR3 likely stems from a read error. This chain links TRBV12-3 or TRBV12-4 with TRBJ1-5, with a possible D match to TRBD1 (5 bases). Trimming left V 6 bases short and J 0 bases short, with 9 bases between. The CDR3 extends over 14 amino acids. The CDR3 protein is CASSLQDSNQPQHC. CDR3 nucleotides: TGTGCCAGCAGCCTACAGGATAGCAATCAGCCCCAGCATTGT.

This clonotype was counted only a few times. The chain carries TRBV7-9 and TRBJ2-7, with 10 bases matching TRBD1. CDR1 SEHNR and CDR2 FQNEAQ come from the germline V gene (reference sequence). Losses at the gene ends were 3 bases for V and 1 base for J; bases not matched to a gene: 3. This CDR3 spans 15 amino acids. CDR3 amino acids: CASSLTGGESYEQYF. The CDR3 DNA follows: TGTGCCAGCAGCTTGACAGGGGGCGAGTCCTACGAGCAGTACTTC.

As concerns this clonotype: This may come from a read error, since a much larger clone is one base off. The V call is TRBV6-1, the J call TRBJ2-1; D perhaps matches TRBD2 (5 bases). CDR3 length: 14 residues. Germline V gene sequence: CDR1 MNHNS, CDR2 SASEGT. The CDR3 sequence: CASNEGAEIDEQFF. The CDR3 coding sequence is TGTGCCAGCAATGAAGGAGCGGAGATCGATGAGCAGTTCTTC.

A word on this clonotype: Since no conserved phenylalanine or tryptophan closes the CDR3, a read error is the likely cause. V gene TRBV11-2 combines with J gene TRBJ2-7, with D possibly being TRBD2 (5 bases). V was trimmed by 6 bases and J by 0 bases, leaving 15 bases between them. Looked up from germline, CDR1 is SGHAT and CDR2 is FQNNGV. This CDR3 has 15 amino acids. The CDR3 region is CASSLISGSSYEQYI. In DNA, the CDR3 is TGTGCCAGCAGTTTGATAAGCGGTAGCTCCTACGAGCAGTACATC.

This clonotype was seen just once. V and J are TRBV4-1 and TRBJ1-5, with a tentative D call TRBD1 (6 bases). Germline lookup yields CDR1 MGHRA and CDR2 YSYEKL. With 6 bases removed from V and 3 bases from J, the gap between germline ends came to 18 bases. The CDR3 consists of 16 residues. DNA of the CDR3: TGCGCCAGCAGTCGAATAGGGGGGAAGTCCAATCAGCCCCAGCATTTT. This translates into CASSRIGGKSNQPQHF.

As concerns this clonotype: The junction departs from the called germline gene at one end, perhaps through a read error. The chain employs TRBV6-5 and TRBJ2-7; TRBD1 might be the D (5 bases). Germline CDR1 is MNHEY and CDR2 is SVGAGI. This CDR3 is 13 amino acids long. CDR3 nucleotides: TGTGTCAGCAGTCAGGACACCGACTACGAGCAGTACTTC. The encoded protein is CVSSQDTDYEQYF.

About this clonotype: This may stem from a read error, because a much larger clone lies one nucleotide away. The rearrangement joins TRBV4-2 to TRBJ2-7; 12 bases are a match to TRBD2. This CDR3 contains 16 residues. The V gene end was trimmed by 3 bases and the J gene end by 6 bases; junction bases not matched to a gene: 9. CDR1 and CDR2 (germline): LGHNA, YNFKEQ. CDR3 sequence (DNA): TGTGCCAGCAGCCAGACCCCTAGCGGGAGGGTTGCCGAGCAGTACTTC. As protein: CASSQTPSGRVAEQYF.

The chain carries TRBV4-1 and TRBJ1-1; perhaps TRBD1 as D (5 bases). V was shortened by 8 bases and J by 5 bases, with 24 bases between the two germline ends. Per germline, CDR1 MGHRA and CDR2 YSYEKL. CDR3 size: 16 residues. The CDR3 protein is CASGAWGRRSNTEAFF. DNA for the CDR3: TGCGCCAGCGGCGCCTGGGGCAGGCGGTCGAATACTGAAGCTTTCTTT.

For this clonotype: The junction shows a germline mismatch at one end, possibly a read error. This sequence joins TRBV5-1 and TRBJ1-1, with a weak D call TRBD1 (5 bases). The CDR3 spans 14 residues. Germline V gene sequence: CDR1 SGHRS, CDR2 YFSETQ. The CDR3 loop reads CTSSLERGSLEAFF. The DNA for the CDR3 is TGCACCAGCAGCCTGGAAAGGGGCTCACTTGAAGCTTTCTTT.

This clonotype was observed at least ten times. The chain carries TRBV6-5 and TRBJ2-7, with D maybe TRBD2 (5 bases). The CDR3 sequence is 14 residues long. CDR1 and CDR2 from the germline V gene are MNHEY and SVGAGI. V lost 2 bases to trimming and J lost 2 bases, with 10 bases between them. The CDR3 DNA reads TGTGCCAGCAGTTACCCCGGGAACCCCTACGAGCAGTACTTC. It yields the protein CASSYPGNPYEQYF.

This clonotype was seen ten or more times. The chain combines TRBV29-1 with TRBJ2-1; D is possibly TRBD2 (7 bases). The CDR3 loop spans 13 amino acids. Germline V lookup: CDR1 SQVTM, CDR2 ANQGSEA. V lost 7 bases to trimming and J lost 12 bases, with 22 bases between them. In DNA form, the CDR3 reads TGCAGCGCGGAGGGGGGGGGAGGCCTCCCGCAGTTCTTC. Translation: CSAEGGGGLPQFF.

A single count supports this clonotype. The conserved phenylalanine or tryptophan normally closing the CDR3 is absent here, so this likely arose from a read error. Because the CDR3's place on the DNA is in doubt, the DNA is left out and the CDR3 is given as listed by TCRdb. The V and J genes are TRBV11-3 and TRBJ2-1; TRBD2, as called in the table, went unchecked against the DNA. The CDR3 length equals 15 residues, ends included. The germline V gene encodes CDR1 SGHNT and CDR2 YENEEA. CDR3 sequence reads: CASSLGTSGKLEQSL.

Details on this clonotype: A read error may be the cause here, since a much bigger clone is one base away. This rearrangement joins TRBV28 to TRBJ2-2; the D gene is possibly TRBD2 (6 bases). The V end was cut by 10 bases, the J end by 4 bases, with 10 bases between. Germline assignment: CDR1 MDHEN and CDR2 SYDVKM. The CDR3 runs 12 residues. As DNA, the CDR3 is TGTGCCACGTGGAGGGGCACCGGGGAGCTGTTTTTT. Amino acid sequence: CATWRGTGELFF.